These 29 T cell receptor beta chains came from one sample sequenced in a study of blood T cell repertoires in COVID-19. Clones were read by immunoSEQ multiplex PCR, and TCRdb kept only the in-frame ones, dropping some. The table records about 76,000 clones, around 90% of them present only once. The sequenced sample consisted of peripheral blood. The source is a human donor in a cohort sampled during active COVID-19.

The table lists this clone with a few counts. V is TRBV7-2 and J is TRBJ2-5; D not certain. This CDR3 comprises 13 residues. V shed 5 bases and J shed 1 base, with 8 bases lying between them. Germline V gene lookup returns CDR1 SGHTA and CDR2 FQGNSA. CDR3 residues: CASSLSTQETQYF. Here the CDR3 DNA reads TGTGCCAGCAGCCTAAGTACCCAAGAGACCCAGTACTTC.

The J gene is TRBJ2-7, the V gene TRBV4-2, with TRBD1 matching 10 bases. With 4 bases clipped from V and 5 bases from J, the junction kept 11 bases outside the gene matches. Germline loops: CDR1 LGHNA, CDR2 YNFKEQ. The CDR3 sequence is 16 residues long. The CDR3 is CASSPELGQGGNEQYF. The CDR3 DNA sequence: TGTGCCAGCAGCCCTGAGCTCGGACAGGGGGGGAACGAGCAGTACTTC.

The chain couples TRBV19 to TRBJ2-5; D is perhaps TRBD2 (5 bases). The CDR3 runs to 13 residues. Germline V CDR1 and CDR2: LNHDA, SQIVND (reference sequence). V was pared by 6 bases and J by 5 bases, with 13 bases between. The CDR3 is CASSSFSGETQYF. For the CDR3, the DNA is TGTGCCAGTAGCTCCTTCTCGGGGGAGACCCAGTACTTC.

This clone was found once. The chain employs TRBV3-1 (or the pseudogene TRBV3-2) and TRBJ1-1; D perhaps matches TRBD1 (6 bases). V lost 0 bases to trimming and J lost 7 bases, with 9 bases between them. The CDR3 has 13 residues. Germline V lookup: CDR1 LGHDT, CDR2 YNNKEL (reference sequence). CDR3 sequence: CASSQDAGDEAFF. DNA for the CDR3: TGTGCCAGCAGCCAAGATGCAGGGGATGAAGCTTTCTTT.

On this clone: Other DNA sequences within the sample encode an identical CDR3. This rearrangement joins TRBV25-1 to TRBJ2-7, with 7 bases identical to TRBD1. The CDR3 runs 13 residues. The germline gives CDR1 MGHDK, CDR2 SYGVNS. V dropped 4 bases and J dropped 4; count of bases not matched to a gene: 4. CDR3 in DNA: TGTGCCAGCAGTGGGACAGGTTATTACGAGCAGTACTTC. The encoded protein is CASSGTGYYEQYF.

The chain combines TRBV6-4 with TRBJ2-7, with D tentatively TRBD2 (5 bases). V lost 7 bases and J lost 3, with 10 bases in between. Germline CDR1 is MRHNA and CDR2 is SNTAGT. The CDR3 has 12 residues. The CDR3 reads CASKRQHYEQYF. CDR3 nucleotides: TGTGCCAGCAAGCGGCAGCACTACGAGCAGTACTTC.

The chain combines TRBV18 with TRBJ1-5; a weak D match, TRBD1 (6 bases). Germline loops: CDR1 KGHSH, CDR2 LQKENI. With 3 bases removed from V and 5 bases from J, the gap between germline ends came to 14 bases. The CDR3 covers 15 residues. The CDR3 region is CASSPQQGFDQPQHF. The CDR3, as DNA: TGTGCCAGCTCACCGCAGCAGGGGTTCGATCAGCCCCAGCATTTT.

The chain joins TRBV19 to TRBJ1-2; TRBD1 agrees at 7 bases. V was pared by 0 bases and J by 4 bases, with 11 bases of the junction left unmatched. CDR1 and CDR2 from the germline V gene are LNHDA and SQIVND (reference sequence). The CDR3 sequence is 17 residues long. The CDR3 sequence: CASSIDPSRQGAYGYTF. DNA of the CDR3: TGTGCCAGTAGTATAGACCCGAGCCGACAGGGAGCCTATGGCTACACCTTC.

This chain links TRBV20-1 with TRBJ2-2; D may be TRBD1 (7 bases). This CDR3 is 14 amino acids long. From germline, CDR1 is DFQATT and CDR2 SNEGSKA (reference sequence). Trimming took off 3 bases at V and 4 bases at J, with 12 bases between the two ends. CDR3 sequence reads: CSASRQGGTGELFF. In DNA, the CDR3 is TGCAGTGCTAGTCGACAGGGAGGCACCGGGGAGCTGTTTTTT.

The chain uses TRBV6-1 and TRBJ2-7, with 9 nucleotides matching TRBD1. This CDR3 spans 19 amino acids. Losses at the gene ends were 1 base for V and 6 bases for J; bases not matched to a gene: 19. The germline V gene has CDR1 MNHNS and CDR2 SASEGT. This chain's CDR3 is CASSEGMGQGVRWVSEQYF. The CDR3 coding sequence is TGTGCCAGCAGTGAAGGTATGGGACAGGGCGTCCGATGGGTGAGCGAGCAGTACTTC.

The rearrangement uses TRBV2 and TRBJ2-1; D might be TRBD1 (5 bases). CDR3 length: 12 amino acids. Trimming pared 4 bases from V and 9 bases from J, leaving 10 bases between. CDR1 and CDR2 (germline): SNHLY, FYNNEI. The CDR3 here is CASSAQGIEQFF. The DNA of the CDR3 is TGTGCCAGCAGTGCCCAGGGAATTGAGCAGTTCTTC.

The CDR3 region has the DNA TGTGCCAGTAGTATTGGAGGGCCCTCTGGAAACACCATATATTTT. Amino acids: CASSIGGPSGNTIYF. The genes are TRBV19 and TRBJ1-3, with D hard to call. V was shortened by 3 bases and J by 0 bases, with 9 bases between the two germline ends. The CDR3 runs to 15 residues. In germline, CDR1 is LNHDA, CDR2 SQIVND (reference sequence).

The CDR3 nucleotides are TGTGCCAGCAACCTCGCGACCGGGGAGCTGTTTTTT. This sequence encodes CASNLATGELFF. V and J are TRBV6-6 and TRBJ2-2, with D uncertain. The CDR3 spans 12 residues. CDR1 is MNHNY, CDR2 SVGAGI, per germline (reference sequence). Trimming removed 7 bases from V and 5 bases from J, with 8 bases in between.

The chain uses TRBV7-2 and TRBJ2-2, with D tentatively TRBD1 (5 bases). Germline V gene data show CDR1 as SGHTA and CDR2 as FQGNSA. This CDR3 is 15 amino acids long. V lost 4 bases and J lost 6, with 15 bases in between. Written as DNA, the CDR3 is TGTGCCAGCAGCTCCAGGGTTAATATAGCCGGGGAGCTGTTTTTT. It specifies CASSSRVNIAGELFF.

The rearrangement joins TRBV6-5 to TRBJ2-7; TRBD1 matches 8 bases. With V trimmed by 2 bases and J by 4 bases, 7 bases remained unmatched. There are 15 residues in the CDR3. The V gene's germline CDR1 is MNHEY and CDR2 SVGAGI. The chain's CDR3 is CASSYAGTGFYEQYF. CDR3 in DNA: TGTGCCAGCAGTTACGCTGGGACAGGCTTTTACGAGCAGTACTTC.

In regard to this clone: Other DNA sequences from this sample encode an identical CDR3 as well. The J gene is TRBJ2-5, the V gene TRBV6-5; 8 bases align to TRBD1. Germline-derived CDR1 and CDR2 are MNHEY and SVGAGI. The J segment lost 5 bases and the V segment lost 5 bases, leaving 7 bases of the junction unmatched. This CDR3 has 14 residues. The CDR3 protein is CASSLAGGRETQYF. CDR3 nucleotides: TGTGCCAGCAGTCTGGCAGGGGGCAGGGAGACCCAGTACTTC.

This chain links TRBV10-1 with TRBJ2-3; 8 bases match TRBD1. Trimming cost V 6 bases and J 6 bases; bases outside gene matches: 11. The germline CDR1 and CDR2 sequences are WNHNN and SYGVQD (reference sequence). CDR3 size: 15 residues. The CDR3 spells CASSPAQGAGDTQYF. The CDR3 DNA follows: TGCGCCAGCAGCCCGGCTCAGGGGGCAGGGGATACGCAGTATTTT.

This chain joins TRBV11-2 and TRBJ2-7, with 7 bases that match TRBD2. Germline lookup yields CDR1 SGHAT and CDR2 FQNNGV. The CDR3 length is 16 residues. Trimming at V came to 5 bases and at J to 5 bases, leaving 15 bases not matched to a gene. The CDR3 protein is CASSRRLAPQQDEQYF. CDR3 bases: TGTGCCAGCAGCCGCCGACTAGCCCCTCAACAGGACGAGCAGTACTTC.

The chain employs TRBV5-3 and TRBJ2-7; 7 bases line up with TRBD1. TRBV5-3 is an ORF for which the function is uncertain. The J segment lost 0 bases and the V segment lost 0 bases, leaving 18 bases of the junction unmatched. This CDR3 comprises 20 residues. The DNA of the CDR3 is TGTGCCAGAAGCTTGGCCCTTAGTCGGACAGGACTCCCAAGCTCCTACGAGCAGTACTTC. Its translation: CARSLALSRTGLPSSYEQYF.

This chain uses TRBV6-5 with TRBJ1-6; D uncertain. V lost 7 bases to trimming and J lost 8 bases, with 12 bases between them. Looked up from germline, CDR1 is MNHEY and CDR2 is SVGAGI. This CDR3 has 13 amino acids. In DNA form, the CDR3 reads TGTGCCAGCACGCAGGTGATTGATTCACCCCTCCACTTT. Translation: CASTQVIDSPLHF.

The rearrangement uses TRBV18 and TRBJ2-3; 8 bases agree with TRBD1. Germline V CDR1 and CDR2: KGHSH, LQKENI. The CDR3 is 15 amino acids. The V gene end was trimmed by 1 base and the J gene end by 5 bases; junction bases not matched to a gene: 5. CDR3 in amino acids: CASSPQTGAGDTQYF. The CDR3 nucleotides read TGTGCCAGCTCACCACAGACAGGGGCGGGAGATACGCAGTATTTT.

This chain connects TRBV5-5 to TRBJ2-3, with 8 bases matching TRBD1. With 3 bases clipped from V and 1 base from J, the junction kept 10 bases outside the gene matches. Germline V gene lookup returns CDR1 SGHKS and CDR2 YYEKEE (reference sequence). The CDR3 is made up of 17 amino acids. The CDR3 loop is CASSWDRLWGGTDTQYF. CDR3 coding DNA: TGTGCCAGCAGCTGGGACAGGTTGTGGGGGGGCACAGATACGCAGTATTTT.

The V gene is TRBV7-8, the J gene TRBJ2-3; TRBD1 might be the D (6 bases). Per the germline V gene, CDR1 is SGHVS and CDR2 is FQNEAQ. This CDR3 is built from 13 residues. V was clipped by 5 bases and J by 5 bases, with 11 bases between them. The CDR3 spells CASSRGSRDTQYF. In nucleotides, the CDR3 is TGTGCCAGCAGCAGGGGGTCAAGAGATACGCAGTATTTT.

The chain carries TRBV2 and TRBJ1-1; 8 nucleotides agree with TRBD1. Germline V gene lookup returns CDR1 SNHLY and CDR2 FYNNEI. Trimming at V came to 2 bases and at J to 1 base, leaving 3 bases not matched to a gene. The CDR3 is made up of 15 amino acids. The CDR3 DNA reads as TGTGCCAGCAGTGAACAGGGACAGGAGAACACTGAAGCTTTCTTT. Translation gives CASSEQGQENTEAFF.

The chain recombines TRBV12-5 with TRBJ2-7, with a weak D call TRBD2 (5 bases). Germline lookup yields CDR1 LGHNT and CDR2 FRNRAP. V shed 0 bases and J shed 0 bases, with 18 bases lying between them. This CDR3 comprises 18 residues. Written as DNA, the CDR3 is TGTGCTAGTGGTTTGGTAGGGAAGGGAGCCCTACTCTCCTACGAGCAGTACTTC. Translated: CASGLVGKGALLSYEQYF.

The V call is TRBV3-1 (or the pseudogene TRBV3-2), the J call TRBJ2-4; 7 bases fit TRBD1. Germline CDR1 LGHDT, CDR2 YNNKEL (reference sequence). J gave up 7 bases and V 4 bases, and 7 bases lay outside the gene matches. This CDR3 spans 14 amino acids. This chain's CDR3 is CASSRQGSHNIQYF. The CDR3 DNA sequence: TGTGCCAGCAGCCGACAGGGCTCCCACAACATTCAGTACTTC.

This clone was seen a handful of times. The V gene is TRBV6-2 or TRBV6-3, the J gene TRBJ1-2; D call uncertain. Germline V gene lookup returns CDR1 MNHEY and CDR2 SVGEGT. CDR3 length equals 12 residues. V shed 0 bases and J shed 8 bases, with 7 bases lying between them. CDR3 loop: CASSYSAGGYTF. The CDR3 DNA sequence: TGTGCCAGCAGTTACTCGGCCGGGGGCTACACCTTC.

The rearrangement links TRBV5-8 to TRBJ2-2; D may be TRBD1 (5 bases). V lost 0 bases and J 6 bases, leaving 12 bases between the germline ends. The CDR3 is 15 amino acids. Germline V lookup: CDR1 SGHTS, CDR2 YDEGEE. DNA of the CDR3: TGTGCCAGCAGCTTGGTGGGCAGGGCGGCCGGGGAGCTGTTTTTT. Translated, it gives CASSLVGRAAGELFF.

CDR3 in DNA: TGTGCCAGCTCACCACCCGCGGGAACGACCTACGAGCAGTACTTC. This sequence encodes CASSPPAGTTYEQYF. The rearrangement links TRBV18 to TRBJ2-7; tentative D call: TRBD2 (6 bases). Trimming took off 0 bases at V and 2 bases at J, with 11 bases between the two ends. Germline CDR1 and CDR2: KGHSH and LQKENI. The CDR3 totals 15 residues.